These T cell receptor beta chains were read from a single sample in a study of blood T cell repertoires in COVID-19. The assay was immunoSEQ multiplex PCR, and TCRdb's table has in-frame clones only and misses some. The repertoire holds some 130,000 clones, with approximately 79% as singletons. Sequenced material: peripheral blood. The source is a man aged 55 to 70 with acute or convalescent COVID-19. CDR3s include the opening cysteine and the closing phenylalanine or tryptophan. Fields, in order: V gene, J gene, clone size, D gene, CDR3 DNA, CDR3 protein. The D gene is left open where the match is weak. Some rows mark clone size as missing; the rest say once, few, many or name a class of expanded clone.

TRBV28	TRBJ2-3	.	TRBD2	TGTGCCAGCAGTTTACCGGGGACTAGTACAGATACGCAGTATTTT	CASSLPGTSTDTQYF
TRBV28	TRBJ1-4	.	.	TGTGCCAGCAGTTTAACTCGTTTTTATGAAAAACTGTTTTTT	CASSLTRFYEKLFF
TRBV15	TRBJ1-1	few	TRBD1	TGTGCCACCAGCACAAGGACAGGAACTGAAGCTTTCTTT	CATSTRTGTEAFF
TRBV9	TRBJ2-1	.	TRBD2	TGTGCCAGCAGCCCGCGACTAGCAGACTCCTACAATGAGCAGTTCTTC	CASSPRLADSYNEQFF
TRBV5-1	TRBJ2-5	.	TRBD1	TGCGCCAGCAGCTCGGACAGGGTCGGAGAGACCCAGTACTTC	CASSSDRVGETQYF
TRBV9	TRBJ2-1	.	TRBD2	TGTGCCAGCAGCGAACCCGGACTAGCGGGAGCCCATGAGCAGTTCTTC	CASSEPGLAGAHEQFF
TRBV7-8	TRBJ2-2	.	TRBD2	TGTGCCAGCGAGTTTAGCGGGAGCTCGTACACCGGGGAGCTGTTTTTT	CASEFSGSSYTGELFF
TRBV6-5	TRBJ1-5	.	.	TGTGCCAGCAGTCCTCAGGGCTTCGATCAGCCCCAGCATTTT	CASSPQGFDQPQHF
TRBV18	TRBJ2-1	.	TRBD2	TGTGCCAGCTCACCACGAAGTCTAGCGGGAGTGCGGGGCTTCAACAATGAGCAGTTCTTC	CASSPRSLAGVRGFNNEQFF
TRBV10-3	TRBJ1-5	few	TRBD1	TGTGCCATCAGTGAGGGACAGGGAGGTCAGCCCCAGCATTTT	CAISEGQGGQPQHF
TRBV4-1	TRBJ2-3	once	.	TGCGCCAGCAGTCTCCTGGATACGCAGTATTTT	CASSLLDTQYF
TRBV20-1	TRBJ1-2	.	TRBD1	TGCAGTGCCCAGGGGGGAGGCTACACCTTC	CSAQGGGYTF
TRBV6-2/TRBV6-3	TRBJ2-7	.	TRBD2	TGTGCCAGCAGCTCCGGGACTAGGCCCAACGAGCAGTACTTC	CASSSGTRPNEQYF
TRBV6-1	TRBJ1-4	.	.	TGTGCCAGCAGTGAAGAAGGACGGGGTAATGAAAAACTGTTTTTT	CASSEEGRGNEKLFF
TRBV27	TRBJ2-2	many	TRBD2	TGTGCCAGCAGCCTCCTAGCGGGAGGGCCCCCCGGGGAGCTGTTTTTT	CASSLLAGGPPGELFF
TRBV5-6	TRBJ1-2	.	.	TGTGCCAGCAGCTTGGCCGGCCAGGTCTATGGCTACACCTTC	CASSLAGQVYGYTF
TRBV13	TRBJ2-2	.	TRBD1	TGTGCCAGCAGCTCACCGGGACAGACAAGGACCGGGGAGCTGTTTTTT	CASSSPGQTRTGELFF
TRBV27	TRBJ1-5	few	.	TGTGCCAGCAGTTTATCCCCAGGGGCCGATCAGCCCCAGCATTTT	CASSLSPGADQPQHF